These T cell receptor beta chains were read from a single sample in a study of T cells after yellow fever vaccination. TCRdb independently ran MiXCR on the 5' RACE reads; one entry per CDR3 protein. Found here are more than 300,000 distinct CDR3 sequences, approximately 4% of them singletons; the top ten hold just under 20%. The sample was PBMCs, taken 15 days after the yellow fever booster vaccination. The receptors here all came from a man between 18 and 35 years old who received the YFV17D yellow fever vaccine. The CDR3 runs from the conserved cysteine through the conserved F or W. Fields, in order: J gene, V gene, D gene, clone size, CDR3 DNA, CDR3 protein. D genes are given only for firm matches. Only part of the rows carry a size: once, few, many, or a class if the clone is expanded.

TRBJ1-4,TRBV4-3,-,few,TGCGCCAGCAGCCAAGATATTGAAGGGGTGTATAACGGAGCTAATGAAAAACTGTTTTTT,CASSQDIEGVYNGANEKLFF
TRBJ1-5,TRBV7-2,-,-,TGTGCCAGCGGCCTAAGGTTGACGAGCAATCGGCCCCAGCATTTT,CASGLRLTSNRPQHF
TRBJ2-5,TRBV4-1,-,few,TGCGCCAGCAGCCAAGATCAACTAGAGACCCAGTACTTC,CASSQDQLETQYF
TRBJ2-2,TRBV5-1,-,few,TGCGCCTCGGGGCCTCCGAACACCGGGGAGCTGTTTTTT,CASGPPNTGELFF
TRBJ2-5,TRBV7-9,-,-,TGTGCCAGCAGTTGGGGGTCAAAAGAGACCCAGTACTTC,CASSWGSKETQYF
TRBJ1-2,TRBV7-9,-,many,TGTGCCAGCAGCACCGGCGGGCCCTATGGCTACACCTTC,CASSTGGPYGYTF
TRBJ1-2,TRBV12-3/TRBV12-4,-,-,TGTGCCAGCAGTTTGGATATTCGGTATGGCTACACCTTC,CASSLDIRYGYTF
TRBJ2-3,TRBV6-1,-,many,TGTGCCAGCAGTGAATTGAGGGAAGATACGCAGTATTTT,CASSELREDTQYF
TRBJ1-4,TRBV28,-,-,TGTGCCAGCAGTTTATTTAAGACAAAACTGTTTTTT,CASSLFKTKLFF
TRBJ2-1,TRBV6-6,-,many,TGTGCCAGCAGTTACTCCTCCAAGGAGCAGTTCTTC,CASSYSSKEQFF
TRBJ2-6,TRBV5-5,-,few,TGTGCCAGCAGCTTGAATCAGGCGTGGGACGGTCCGCCTTGGGCCAACGTCCTGACTTTC,CASSLNQAWDGPPWANVLTF
TRBJ1-6,TRBV18,TRBD1,many,TGTGCCAGCTCACCAGGGACAGCGACGAATAATTCACCCCTCCACTTT,CASSPGTATNNSPLHF
TRBJ1-2,TRBV7-6,TRBD1,few,TGTGCCAGCAGCCCGGGACAGCGTAACTACACCTTC,CASSPGQRNYTF
TRBJ1-4,TRBV7-2,TRBD1,-,TGTGCCAGCAGCCTCTCAGGGGGCGGGGGTGAAAAACTGTTTTTT,CASSLSGGGGEKLFF
TRBJ1-4,TRBV12-3/TRBV12-4,TRBD1,many,TGTGCCAGCAGTTTGACAGGGGAGAATGAAAAACTGTTTTTT,CASSLTGENEKLFF
TRBJ2-2,TRBV4-2,-,-,TGTGCCAGCAGCCAGGGGAATCAGGCGGTCGGGGAGCTGTTTTTT,CASSQGNQAVGELFF
TRBJ1-2,TRBV6-5,-,-,TGTGCCAGCAGTTGGGGAAGATTCGGTGGCTACACCTTC,CASSWGRFGGYTF
TRBJ1-2,TRBV7-9,TRBD1,many,TGTGCCAGCAGCCCCGGACAGGGTCACTATGGCTACACCTTC,CASSPGQGHYGYTF
TRBJ2-7,TRBV5-1,-,-,TGCGCCAGCAGCTTATGGCCCACAGTACCCTACGAGCAGTACTTC,CASSLWPTVPYEQYF
TRBJ2-5,TRBV29-1,-,few,TGCAGCGTTGGTGAGGCGGAGACCCAGTACTTC,CSVGEAETQYF
TRBJ1-5,TRBV7-8,-,few,TGTGCCAGCACCAAGGCCGCGGGAGATAGCAATCAGCCCCAGCATTTT,CASTKAAGDSNQPQHF
TRBJ2-3,TRBV14,TRBD2,-,TGTGCCAGCAGCCCAGAACTAGCGAGCACAGATACGCAGTATTTT,CASSPELASTDTQYF
TRBJ2-1,TRBV5-1,-,many,TGCGCCAGCAGCCGCCAGGGTGTCCATGAGCAGTTCTTC,CASSRQGVHEQFF
TRBJ2-5,TRBV7-8,TRBD2,-,TGTGCCAGCAGCTCCGAGAGACTAGCGGGACCCTTACGAGAGACCCAGTACTTC,CASSSERLAGPLRETQYF
TRBJ1-1,TRBV6-5,TRBD1,many,TGTGCCAGCAGCCCTCGACAGGGCGCGGACACTGAAGCTTTCTTT,CASSPRQGADTEAFF
TRBJ2-3,TRBV5-1,TRBD2,few,TGCGCCAGCGGGGCTAGCGGGGGTACAGATACGCAGTATTTT,CASGASGGTDTQYF
TRBJ2-7,TRBV7-8,-,-,TGTGCCAGCAGCTCACCAGCGTACGAGCAGTACTTC,CASSSPAYEQYF
TRBJ2-1,TRBV28,TRBD1,few,TGTGCCAGCAGTTCCGGACAGGGGGCGGATGAGCAGTTCTTC,CASSSGQGADEQFF
TRBJ2-4,TRBV6-6,TRBD1,few,TGTGCCAGCAGGACAGGGGGAGTCTTAGCCAAAAACATTCAGTACTTC,CASRTGGVLAKNIQYF
TRBJ2-1,TRBV9,-,few,TGTGCCAGCAGCGTAGGCGGAACCGAGGGCCATGAGCAGTTCTTC,CASSVGGTEGHEQFF
TRBJ1-5,TRBV10-3,TRBD1,-,TGTGCCATCAGATCCGGGACAGGGGTCAATCAGCCCCAGCATTTT,CAIRSGTGVNQPQHF
TRBJ2-7,TRBV5-4,-,-,TGTGCCAGCAGCTCCCCTCAGGGGGGGTACGAGCAGTACTTC,CASSSPQGGYEQYF
TRBJ1-5,TRBV20-1,TRBD1,many,TGCAGTGCTTGGGGGGAGGACAGGCCTTTTTTCCAGCCCCAGCATTTT,CSAWGEDRPFFQPQHF
TRBJ1-6,TRBV7-3,-,many,TGTGCCAGCAGCCGCGGTCCTCACGATTCACCCCTCCACTTT,CASSRGPHDSPLHF
TRBJ1-1,TRBV27,-,many,TGTGCCAGCAGTTGGGGCCGGGGCACTGAAGCTTTCTTT,CASSWGRGTEAFF
TRBJ2-2,TRBV4-3,-,-,TGCGCCAGCAGCCAAGTCCCGGGGGCGTCCGGGGAGCTGTTTTTT,CASSQVPGASGELFF
TRBJ1-5,TRBV7-2,TRBD1,-,TGTGCCAGCAGCTTAGGAGGGACAGGGGGAAATCAGCCCCAGCATTTT,CASSLGGTGGNQPQHF
TRBJ1-1,TRBV5-1,-,many,TGCGCCAGCAGCCCCGACGGCACTGAAGCTTTCTTT,CASSPDGTEAFF
TRBJ1-5,TRBV12-3/TRBV12-4,TRBD1,many,TGTGCCAGCACCCGGGACAGGGGGCCGCGTCAGCCCCAGCATTTT,CASTRDRGPRQPQHF
TRBJ2-3,TRBV5-1,-,many,TGCGCCAGCAGCTTGGACCTTTCCGAGGGAGATACGCAGTATTTT,CASSLDLSEGDTQYF
TRBJ2-5,TRBV12-3/TRBV12-4,TRBD1,few,TGTGCCACCACGACAGGGACCGCGGCCCAGTACTTC,CATTTGTAAQYF
TRBJ1-5,TRBV9,TRBD1,-,TGTGCCAGCAGTGGGGACAGATCCAATCAGCCCCAGCATTTT,CASSGDRSNQPQHF
TRBJ2-3,TRBV7-3,TRBD2,many,TGTGCCAGCAGCTTTATCCCCTTTCGCGGGGGGGTCACAGATACGCAGTATTTT,CASSFIPFRGGVTDTQYF
TRBJ1-1,TRBV2,-,few,TGTGCCAGCAGGCCGGGACACCAGAACACTGAAGCTTTCTTT,CASRPGHQNTEAFF
TRBJ2-7,TRBV5-1,TRBD2,few,TGCGCCAGCAGCTTGGTTAGCGGGGGGAACTACGAGCAGTACTTC,CASSLVSGGNYEQYF
TRBJ2-7,TRBV2,-,few,TGTGCCAGCAGTCTCCCGGCCTCGGCCCGCTACGAGCAGTACTTC,CASSLPASARYEQYF
TRBJ1-1,TRBV7-8,-,-,TGTGCCAGCAGCTTAGCGAGAAGACGGGACAAGGAGAACACTGAAGCTTTCTTT,CASSLARRRDKENTEAFF
TRBJ1-5,TRBV4-1,-,many,TGCGCCAGCAGCCAAGGACGGAGTTATAGCAATCAGCCCCAGCATTTT,CASSQGRSYSNQPQHF
TRBJ2-5,TRBV24-1,-,few,TGTGCCACCAGTGAGTCGCCACAAGAGACCCAGTACTTC,CATSESPQETQYF
TRBJ1-1,TRBV5-1,-,many,TGCGCCAGCAGCTCGGGACCCCCACGGGACACTGAAGCTTTCTTT,CASSSGPPRDTEAFF
TRBJ1-1,TRBV7-9,-,many,TGTGCCAGCCTAGGTCCAGGCTGGACTGAAGCTTTCTTT,CASLGPGWTEAFF
TRBJ2-1,TRBV7-3,-,few,TGTGCCAGCAGAGACACGCGTGGGGCGTACAATGAGCAGTTCTTC,CASRDTRGAYNEQFF
TRBJ1-6,TRBV9,TRBD1,many,TGTGCCAGCAGCGCCCGGGACAGACTGAATTCACCCCTCCACTTT,CASSARDRLNSPLHF
TRBJ2-1,TRBV9,-,few,TGTGCCAGCAGCGTGGAGGCCAGCTCCTACAATGAGCAGTTCTTC,CASSVEASSYNEQFF
TRBJ1-1,TRBV7-9,-,-,TGTGCCAGCACTCCGGAGGGCACTGAAGCTTTCTTT,CASTPEGTEAFF
TRBJ1-5,TRBV4-1,-,few,TGCGCCAGCAGCCAAGATATGGGAGATCAGCCCCAGCATTTT,CASSQDMGDQPQHF
TRBJ2-5,TRBV7-2,TRBD1,-,TGTGCCAGCAGCATAGCCACGGGACAGCCAGAGACCCAGTACTTC,CASSIATGQPETQYF